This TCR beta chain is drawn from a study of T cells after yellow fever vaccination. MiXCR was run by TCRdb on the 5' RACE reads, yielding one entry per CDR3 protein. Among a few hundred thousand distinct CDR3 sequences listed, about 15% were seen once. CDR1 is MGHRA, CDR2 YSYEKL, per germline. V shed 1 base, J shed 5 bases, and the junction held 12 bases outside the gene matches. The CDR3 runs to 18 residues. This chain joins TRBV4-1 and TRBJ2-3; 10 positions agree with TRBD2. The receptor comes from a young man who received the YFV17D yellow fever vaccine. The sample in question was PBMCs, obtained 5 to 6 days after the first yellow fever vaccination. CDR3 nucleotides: TGCGCCAGCAGCCAAGCAGCGGGGGGGAACACTCCCCTAGATACGCAGTATTTT. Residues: CASSQAAGGNTPLDTQYF.